The 17 T cell receptor beta chains given below trace back to one sample, sequenced in a study of vaccination effects on CD4 cells after COVID-19. The antigens for these receptors are not known. The authors isolated CD4+ T cells after roughly 10 days of culture. PCR showed that the person got SARS-CoV-2 infection at some point between March and December 2020. Everyone in the study got two shots of either the BNT162b2 or mRNA-1273 vaccine. TCRdb keeps only in-frame clones here, not all; method: immunoSEQ multiplex PCR. The sample includes tens of thousands of clones, around 72% of them seen just once. This sample comprised CD4+ T cells from PBMCs cultured without peptide, obtained after COVID-19 vaccination. These TCRs come from a human donor who had a prior SARS-CoV-2 infection.

This clone was detected only a few times. This sequence joins TRBV5-1 and TRBJ2-5; the match to TRBD2 covers 11 bases. This CDR3 spans 17 amino acids. V gave up 4 bases and J gave up 2 bases; unmatched junction bases: 10. CDR1 is SGHRS, CDR2 YFSETQ, per germline. DNA for the CDR3: TGCGCCAGCAGCGCCATCGGACTAGCGGGCGCACAAGAGACCCAGTACTTC. Amino acid sequence: CASSAIGLAGAQETQYF.

The V and J genes are TRBV30 and TRBJ2-5; possible D gene TRBD2, 6 bases. The CDR3 is made up of 16 amino acids. V lost 6 bases to trimming and J lost 5 bases, with 25 bases between them. Germline V CDR1 and CDR2: GTSNPN, SVGIG (reference sequence). Written as DNA, the CDR3 is TGTGCCTGCCGGGGTTCCACAGTTAGTCGGGGGGAGACCCAGTACTTC. Translation: CACRGSTVSRGETQYF.

Remarks on this clone: The junction differs from germline at one of its ends, possibly a read error. This rearrangement joins TRBV5-6 to TRBJ1-2; D might be TRBD1 (6 bases). CDR3 length: 15 amino acids. Germline-derived CDR1 and CDR2 are SGHDT and YYEEEE. CDR3 coding DNA: TGTGCCAGCAGCTTGGAGGGGGGCGTTATTCCGGGGCTCCTCTTC. Its translation is CASSLEGGVIPGLLF.

The chain joins TRBV29-1 to TRBJ2-3; tentative D call: TRBD2 (6 bases). V lost 6 bases to trimming and J lost 2 bases, with 21 bases between them. The CDR3 spans 16 residues. The germline gives CDR1 SQVTM, CDR2 ANQGSEA. The CDR3 reads CSVEGLDTGDTDTQYF. DNA for the CDR3: TGCAGCGTCGAGGGGTTGGACACGGGGGACACAGATACGCAGTATTTT.

The CDR3 DNA follows: TGTGCCAGCAGCTTAGAGGGATCCCCTGGCTACACCTTC. Protein: CASSLEGSPGYTF. The chain couples TRBV7-9 to TRBJ1-2, with no clear D. The CDR3 has 13 residues. Trimming cost V 1 base and J 7 bases, with 10 bases left between them. Germline V gives CDR1 SEHNR, CDR2 FQNEAQ (reference sequence).

This chain connects TRBV7-2 to TRBJ2-5, with TRBD1 matching over 7 bases. From germline, CDR1 is SGHTA and CDR2 FQGNSA. After removal of 5 bases from V and 2 bases from J, the junction contained 5 bases not matched to a gene. The CDR3 totals 14 residues. The CDR3 protein is CASSQTGVQETQYF. The CDR3 DNA is TGTGCCAGCAGCCAAACAGGGGTACAAGAGACCCAGTACTTC. Combining the CDR3 with reference TRBV7-2 and TRBJ2-5 gives the whole variable domain GAGVSQSPSNKVTEKGKDVELRCDPISGHTALYWYRQSLGQGLEFLIYFQGNSAPDKSGLPSDRFSAERTGGSVSTLTIQRTQQEDSAVYLCASSQTGVQETQYFGPGTRLLVL.

The chain carries TRBV12-5 and TRBJ2-5; tentative D call: TRBD2 (6 bases). CDR3 length: 17 amino acids. In germline, CDR1 is LGHNT, CDR2 FRNRAP. Deletions cut 3 bases from V and 0 bases from J, with 17 bases between. CDR3 region: CASGLIGDSSYQETQYF. For the CDR3, the DNA is TGTGCTAGTGGTTTAATCGGGGACTCCTCGTACCAAGAGACCCAGTACTTC.

J is TRBJ1-1 and V is TRBV12-3 or TRBV12-4; the D is unclear. V dropped 7 bases and J dropped 4 bases, with 10 bases sitting between them. The CDR3 totals 12 residues. In DNA, the CDR3 is TGTGCCAGCATGAACAGTTTCACTGAAGCTTTCTTT. Its translation is CASMNSFTEAFF.

This clone ranks as medium-sized. This chain joins TRBV12-3 or TRBV12-4 and TRBJ1-5; TRBD1 might be the D (5 bases). V was clipped by 10 bases and J by 3 bases, with 13 bases between them. CDR3 size: 13 residues. CDR3: CATRYRPNQPQHF. CDR3 DNA: TGTGCCACCCGGTACAGGCCCAATCAGCCCCAGCATTTT.

The V call is TRBV19, the J call TRBJ1-1; TRBD1 agrees at 7 bases. Germline-derived CDR1 and CDR2 are LNHDA and SQIVND (reference sequence). The CDR3 runs to 12 residues. Trimming at V came to 6 bases and at J to 12 bases, leaving 10 bases not matched to a gene. The CDR3 region is CASSLRDRGPFF. CDR3 DNA: TGTGCCAGTAGCCTCCGGGACAGAGGACCTTTCTTT.

This clone has just one count. This chain connects TRBV4-3 to TRBJ2-7; TRBD2 aligns across 10 bases. Trimming at V came to 2 bases and at J to 4 bases, leaving 8 bases not matched to a gene. From germline, CDR1 is LGHNA and CDR2 YSLEER. The CDR3 loop spans 16 amino acids. CDR3 in DNA: TGCGCCAGCAGCCAAATGACGGCTAGCGGGAGTTACGAGCAGTACTTC. It encodes CASSQMTASGSYEQYF.

The chain joins TRBV7-9 to TRBJ2-2; D may correspond to TRBD1 or TRBD2 (5 bases each). Germline-derived CDR1 and CDR2 are SEHNR and FQNEAQ (reference sequence). Trimming cost V 2 bases and J 4 bases, with 14 bases left between them. CDR3 size: 16 residues. Here the CDR3 reads CASSLRPGALTGELFF. DNA of the CDR3: TGTGCCAGCAGCTTACGTCCCGGGGCCCTCACCGGGGAGCTGTTTTTT.

The chain couples TRBV6-5 to TRBJ2-1, with a weak D call TRBD2 (5 bases). Germline CDR1 and CDR2: MNHEY and SVGAGI. The CDR3 loop spans 15 amino acids. V dropped 2 bases and J dropped 0 bases, with 8 bases sitting between them. CDR3 region: CASSYGGVSYNEQFF. CDR3 nucleotides: TGTGCCAGCAGTTACGGAGGTGTCTCCTACAATGAGCAGTTCTTC.

The chain joins TRBV3-1 (or the pseudogene TRBV3-2) to TRBJ2-5; TRBD2 agrees at 9 bases. V was pared by 4 bases and J by 5 bases, with 5 bases of the junction left unmatched. Germline CDR1 is LGHDT and CDR2 is YNNKEL (reference sequence). CDR3 length: 14 residues. CDR3: CASSPWTSAETQYF. CDR3 coding DNA: TGTGCCAGCAGCCCCTGGACTAGCGCGGAGACCCAGTACTTC.

CDR3 in amino acids: CSVPPGLAGGHINTDTQYF. CDR3 nucleotide sequence: TGCAGCGTGCCGCCGGGACTAGCGGGGGGCCATATAAACACAGATACGCAGTATTTT. The chain links TRBV29-1 to TRBJ2-3; 15 bases fit TRBD2. The CDR3 is 19 amino acids. V dropped 6 bases and J dropped 2; count of bases not matched to a gene: 15. CDR1 and CDR2 (germline): SQVTM, ANQGSEA.

The chain carries TRBV20-1 and TRBJ1-2; no firm D call. Trimming removed 1 base from V and 4 bases from J, with 4 bases in between. This CDR3 comprises 11 residues. Per germline, CDR1 DFQATT and CDR2 SNEGSKA (reference sequence). The CDR3 bases are TGCAGTGCTAGAGTGGGCTATGGCTACACCTTC. Its translation: CSARVGYGYTF.

This chain uses TRBV7-2 with TRBJ2-1; no clear D gene. The V end was cut by 3 bases, the J end by 3 bases, with 12 bases between. In germline, CDR1 is SGHTA, CDR2 FQGNSA. This CDR3 is built from 15 residues. The CDR3 loop is CASSFSVGGYNEQFF. The CDR3, as DNA: TGTGCCAGCAGCTTCTCGGTGGGTGGCTACAATGAGCAGTTCTTC.